This TCR beta chain was observed in a study of CXCR3-negative and CXCR3-positive naive CD8 T cells (dated by TCRdb to between 2018 and 2021). A note on the overall study: Some 130 million TRB reads were obtained in total, roughly 1.5 +/- 0.3 million reads per library. The TRBV-TRBJ cluster analysis covered naive subsets from a handful of donors and memory cells from 3 donors. Diversity and physicochemical repertoire analyses covered approximately 10 donors pooled from two independent experiments.

Sequencing was carried out with a NextSeq 550. The Human TCR Profiling Kit (MiLaboratory) was used to prepare UMI-labeled 5' RACE TRB cDNA libraries. cDNA synthesis used the entire amount of extracted RNA, and PCR amplification then used the entire amount of cDNA produced. Libraries were prepared in parallel using an identical number of PCR cycles. The original methods were these. MIGEC and MiXCR extracted about 50,000 +/- 10,000 unique UMI-labeled TRB cDNA molecules per library, requiring at least two reads per UMI. An average of about 40,000 +/- 10,000 functional in-frame TRB CDR3 nucleotide clonotypes without stop codons was found per library. After each sample was downsampled to 5000 UMI-labeled TRB molecules, VDJtools was used to calculate diversity metrics such as normalized Shannon-Wiener and Chao1. VDJtools was used to calculate clonotype-size-weighted physicochemical properties of the central five CDR3 residues, namely interaction energy, strength, volume and Kidera factor 4. The reads, reprocessed by TCRdb, yield one row per CDR3 protein sequence and no DNA. The V and J calls and clone size come from TCRdb's table, not from the authors' own analysis. The sample's records list approximately 52,000 distinct CDR3 sequences. The ten largest clonotypes hold roughly 19% of the sample.

General findings and caveats noted by the study authors: Similar TRBV-TRBJ usage was shown by naive CXCR3-negative and CXCR3-positive cells from the same donor, whereas distinct patterns were shown by memory cells. Both naive subsets had comparably high repertoire diversity, while memory CD8+ T cells had much lower repertoire diversity. Freshly isolated PBMCs were used for most assays because CXCR3 expression went down partially after cryopreservation. Because surface CD5, which is linked to self-reactivity in mice, was comparable between the naive subsets, TCR interaction strength was also inferred from TRB CDR3 physicochemical properties.

Notes on this clonotype: What antigen it recognizes has not been identified.

The CDR3 covers 11 residues, taking in both the cysteine and the phenylalanine. Only the protein is on record. The germline V gene provides CDR1 SQVTM and CDR2 ANQGSEA. Each CD8+ T cell subset was flow-sorted in triplicate, and some 310,000 cells per subset were placed directly into RLT lysis buffer. Peripheral blood mononuclear cells were isolated from buffy coats using standard density gradient centrifugation. Total RNA was extracted from sorted cells using an RNeasy Mini Kit. The chain is assembled from TRBV29-1 and TRBJ1-2. The sequence was obtained from a human donor in good health. Some clones in this sample may be carry-over from other donors' samples. The sequenced sample was memory CD8+ T cells from blood. The cell subset or site label of this sample denotes: conventional CD8+ memory T cells (TMEM), sorted as controls. The CDR3 corresponds to CSGRTADGYTF.